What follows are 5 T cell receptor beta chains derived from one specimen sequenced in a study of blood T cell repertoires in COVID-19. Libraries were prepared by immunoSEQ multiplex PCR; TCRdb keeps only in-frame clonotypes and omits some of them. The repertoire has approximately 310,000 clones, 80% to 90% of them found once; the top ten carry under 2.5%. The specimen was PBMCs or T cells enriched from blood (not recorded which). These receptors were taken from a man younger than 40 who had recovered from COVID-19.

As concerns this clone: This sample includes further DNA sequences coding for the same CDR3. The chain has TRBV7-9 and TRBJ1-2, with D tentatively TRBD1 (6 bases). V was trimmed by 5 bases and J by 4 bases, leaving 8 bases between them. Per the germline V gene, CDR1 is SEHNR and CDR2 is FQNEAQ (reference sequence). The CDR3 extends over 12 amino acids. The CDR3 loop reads CASSLQGYGYTF. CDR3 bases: TGTGCCAGCAGCCTACAGGGCTATGGCTACACCTTC.

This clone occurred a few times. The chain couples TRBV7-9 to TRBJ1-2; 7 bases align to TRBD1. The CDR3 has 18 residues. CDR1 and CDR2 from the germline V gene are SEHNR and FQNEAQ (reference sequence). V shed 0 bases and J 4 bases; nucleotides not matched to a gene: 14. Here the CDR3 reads CASSLASPGQRISYGYTF. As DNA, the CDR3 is TGTGCCAGCAGCTTAGCAAGCCCGGGACAGAGAATCTCCTATGGCTACACCTTC.

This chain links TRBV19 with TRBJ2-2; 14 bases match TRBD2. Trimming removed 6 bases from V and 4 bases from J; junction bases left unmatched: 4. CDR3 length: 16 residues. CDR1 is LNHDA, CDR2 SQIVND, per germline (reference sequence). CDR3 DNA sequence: TGTGCCAGTAGGACTAGCGGGGGGGCCAGCACCGGGGAGCTGTTTTTT. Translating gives CASRTSGGASTGELFF.

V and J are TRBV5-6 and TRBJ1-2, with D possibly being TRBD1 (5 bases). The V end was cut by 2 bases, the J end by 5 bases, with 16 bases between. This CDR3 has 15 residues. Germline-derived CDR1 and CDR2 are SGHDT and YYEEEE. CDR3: CASSLELNRNYGYTF. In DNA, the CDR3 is TGTGCCAGCAGCTTAGAATTGAACAGGAATTATGGCTACACCTTC. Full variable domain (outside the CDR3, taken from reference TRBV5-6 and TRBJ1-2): DAGVTQSPTHLIKTRGQQVTLRCSPKSGHDTVSWYQQALGQGPQFIFQYYEEEERQRGNFPDRFSGHQFPNYSSELNVNALLLGDSALYLCASSLELNRNYGYTFGSGTRLTVV.

For the CDR3, the DNA is TGTGCCTGGAGCCGAGGAACCGACACAGATACGCAGTATTTT. It codes for CAWSRGTDTDTQYF. The chain carries TRBV30 and TRBJ2-3; the D is unclear. V gave up 3 bases and J gave up 2 bases, with 12 bases separating them. This CDR3 has 14 residues. Germline V gives CDR1 GTSNPN, CDR2 SVGIG (reference sequence).